Sequencing of this TCR beta chain was carried out in a study of blood T cells in healthy people across ages. This clonotype has a handful of counts. The CDR3 totals 16 residues. The second PCR ran about 6 to 12 cycles with a sample-barcoded 5' primer and J-beta primers. Every cDNA molecule bore a tag from a template-switch adaptor containing 12 random nucleotides. TCRdb ran MiXCR on the 5' RACE reads and lists one entry per CDR3 protein. The sample has about 1.5 million distinct CDR3 sequences; about 42% are singletons. The sample was blood. The chain joins TRBV21-1 to TRBJ2-1. TRBV21-1 is a recognized pseudogene. This receptor was taken from a woman younger than 30 in good health. CDR3 sequence (DNA): TGTGCCAGCAGCAAAGTGCCCGAGAACTACTACAATGAGCAGTTCTTC. Translated, it gives CASSKVPENYYNEQFF.